The clone carrying this TCR beta chain was seen repeatedly, ten times or more. Trimming left V 7 bases short and J 7 bases short, with 17 bases between. The CDR3 contains 14 residues. This specimen comes from a study of patients and donors after allogeneic stem cell transplantation. TCRdb re-called the RT-PCR reads with MiXCR, one entry per CDR3 protein. The table includes more than 850,000 distinct CDR3 sequences, approximately 18% detected once. The sequencing input was blood, either unsorted or a sorted T cell fraction (not recorded which). This chain links TRBV12-3 or TRBV12-4 with TRBJ2-1; unclear D gene. This receptor was identified in a human donor who was either an allogeneic HSCT recipient or a stem cell or donor lymphocyte infusion donor (not recorded which). It is not recorded whose cells these are; they may come from a transplant donor. The CDR3 bases are TGTGCCAGCACTTCACGGCTCGTAGCAAATGAGCAGTTCTTC. Its protein is CASTSRLVANEQFF.